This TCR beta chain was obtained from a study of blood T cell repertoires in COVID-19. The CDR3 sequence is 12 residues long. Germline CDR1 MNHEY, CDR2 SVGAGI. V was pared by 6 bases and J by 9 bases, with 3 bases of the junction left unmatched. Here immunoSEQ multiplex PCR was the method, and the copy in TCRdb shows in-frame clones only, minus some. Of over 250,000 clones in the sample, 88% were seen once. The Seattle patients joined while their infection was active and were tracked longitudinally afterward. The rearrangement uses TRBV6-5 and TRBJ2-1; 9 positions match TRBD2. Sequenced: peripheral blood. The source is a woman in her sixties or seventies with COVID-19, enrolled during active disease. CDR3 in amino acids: CASRPRGGEQFF. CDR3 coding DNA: TGTGCCAGCAGACCGCGGGGGGGTGAGCAGTTCTTC.